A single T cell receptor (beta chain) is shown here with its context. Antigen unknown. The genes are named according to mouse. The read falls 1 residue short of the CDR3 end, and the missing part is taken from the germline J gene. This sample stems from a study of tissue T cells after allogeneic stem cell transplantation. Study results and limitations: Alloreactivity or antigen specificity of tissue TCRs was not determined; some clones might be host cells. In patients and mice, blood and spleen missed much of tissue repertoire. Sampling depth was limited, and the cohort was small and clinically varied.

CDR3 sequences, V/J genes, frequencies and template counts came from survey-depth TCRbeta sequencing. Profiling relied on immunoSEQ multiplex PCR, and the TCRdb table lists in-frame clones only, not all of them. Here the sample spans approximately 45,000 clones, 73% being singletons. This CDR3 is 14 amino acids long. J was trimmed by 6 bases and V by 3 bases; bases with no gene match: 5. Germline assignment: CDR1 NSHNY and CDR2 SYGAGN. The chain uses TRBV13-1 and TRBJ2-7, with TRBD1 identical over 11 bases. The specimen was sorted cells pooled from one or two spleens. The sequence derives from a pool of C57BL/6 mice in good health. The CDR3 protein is CASSARTGGVEQYF. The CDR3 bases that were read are TGTGCCAGCAGTGCCCGGACAGGGGGCGTTGAACAGTAC.